This paragraph covers one TCR beta chain sequence. As yet, its antigen is unknown. Germline is not matched at one junction end, which may reflect a read error. This sample was taken from a study of cytomegalovirus exposure and HLA in healthy donors. Study-wide results and limits: In a later analysis, a genetic analysis reported fewer productive-TCR N-insertions in an Asian-associated ancestry cluster than the cohort average. There was a cluster of highly shared sequence variants that was likely a sequencing artifact.

From germline, CDR1 is SQVTM and CDR2 ANQGSEA. The CDR3 covers 10 residues. Primers included in the PCR were 60 Vbeta and 13 Jbeta primers. Here immunoSEQ multiplex PCR was the method, and the copy in TCRdb shows in-frame clones only, minus some. In the table there are tens of thousands of clones, 63% of which are singletons. Sequencing input: PBMCs. The sequence was obtained from a woman aged 30 to 39 in good health and CMV-seronegative. V gene TRBV29-1 combines with J gene TRBJ1-1, with D unclear. The CDR3 nucleotides read TGCAGCGTTGAAACCCCAGCGCCGTACTTT. It specifies CSVETPAPYF.